The text below deals with one T cell receptor beta chain. Its antigen is unknown. CDR3 regions of TCR beta were amplified from RNA transcripts. The library came from an HTBI-primed first-round RT-PCR and a second-round multiplex PCR. TCRdb analysed the multiplex PCR reads with MiXCR anew, one entry per CDR3 protein. The sample includes over a million distinct CDR3 sequences, 36% of them seen just once. This record belongs to a study of Graves' ophthalmopathy and Graves' hyperthyroidism. Certain patients were not enrolled. These were patients with other autoimmune diseases, uncontrolled infections, pregnancy or lactation. Establishment of the diagnosis relied upon clinical symptoms, serum thyroxine, TRAb, thyroid ultrasound and orbital computed tomography. Study observations and caveats: In blood appeared most of the expanded thyroid clonotypes whose frequency exceeded 0.001.

The CDR3 is 16 amino acids. Trimming cost V 6 bases and J 6 bases, with 22 bases left between them. Germline V gene lookup returns CDR1 SGDLS and CDR2 YYNGEE. V gene TRBV9 combines with J gene TRBJ1-3; D is perhaps TRBD1 (5 bases). The specimen was peripheral blood or thyroid tissue (not recorded which). The source is an adult man with Graves' hyperthyroidism. The CDR3 DNA sequence: TGTGCCAGCACCACGACCCCTCAGGGTTCGGAAAACACCATATATTTT. It codes for CASTTTPQGSENTIYF.